The source of this T cell receptor beta chain is a study of T-cell memory formation after mild COVID-19. Study-wide background: In these data, TCR clusters were largely donor specific.

Study-wide findings and caveats: Researchers report contracting CD4+ clones mostly in CM and EM, with CD8+ clones in EMRA. A subset of responding clones appeared in pre-infection memory, suggesting cross-reactive memory joined. Clones contracting over day 15 to 85 were CD4/CD8 balanced, with later expanders leaning CD4+.

TCRdb analysed the 5' RACE reads with MiXCR anew, one entry per CDR3 protein. In the table there are 500,000 to 600,000 distinct CDR3 sequences, approximately 18% of which are singletons. This clonotype came up a few times. Its antigen is still unknown. The sequencing input was PBMCs or a T cell subset sorted from them (not recorded which). The clonotype was recovered from an adult woman who had mild COVID-19 (a few samples of this study predate the infection). Cell type and time point are not known.

DNA of the CDR3: TGCGCCAGCAGCTTCCTATATAACACTGAAGCTTTCTTT. This encodes CASSFLYNTEAFF. The gene calls are TRBV5-1 and TRBJ1-1; D unclear. This CDR3 region has 13 residues. CDR1 and CDR2 from the germline V gene are SGHRS and YFSETQ. Trimming removed 2 bases at V and 2 bases at J, with 7 bases between.